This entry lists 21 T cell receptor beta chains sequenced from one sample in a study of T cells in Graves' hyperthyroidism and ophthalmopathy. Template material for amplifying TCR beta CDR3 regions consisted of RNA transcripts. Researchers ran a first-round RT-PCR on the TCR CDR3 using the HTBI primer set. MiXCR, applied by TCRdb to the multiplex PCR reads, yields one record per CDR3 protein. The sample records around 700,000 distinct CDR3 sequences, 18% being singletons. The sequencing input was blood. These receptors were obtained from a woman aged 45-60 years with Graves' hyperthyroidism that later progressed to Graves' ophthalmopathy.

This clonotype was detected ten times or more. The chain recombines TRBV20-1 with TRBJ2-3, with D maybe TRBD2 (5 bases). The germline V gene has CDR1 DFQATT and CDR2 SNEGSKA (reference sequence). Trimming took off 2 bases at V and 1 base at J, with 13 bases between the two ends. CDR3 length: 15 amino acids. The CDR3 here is CSARSIGKGTDTQYF. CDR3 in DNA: TGCAGTGCTAGATCCATCGGGAAGGGCACAGATACGCAGTATTTT.

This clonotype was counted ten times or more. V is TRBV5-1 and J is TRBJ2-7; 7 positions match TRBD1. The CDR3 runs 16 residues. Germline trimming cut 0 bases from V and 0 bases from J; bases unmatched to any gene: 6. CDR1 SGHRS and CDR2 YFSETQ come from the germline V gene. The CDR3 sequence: CASSLVGTVSSYEQYF. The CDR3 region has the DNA TGCGCCAGCAGCTTGGTTGGGACAGTGAGCTCCTACGAGCAGTACTTC.

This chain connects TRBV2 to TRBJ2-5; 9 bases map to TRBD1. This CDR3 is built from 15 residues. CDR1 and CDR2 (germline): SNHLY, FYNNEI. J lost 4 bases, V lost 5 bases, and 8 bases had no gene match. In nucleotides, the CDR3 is TGTGCCAGCAGTAGAACCGGACAGGGGTTAGAGACCCAGTACTTC. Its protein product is CASSRTGQGLETQYF.

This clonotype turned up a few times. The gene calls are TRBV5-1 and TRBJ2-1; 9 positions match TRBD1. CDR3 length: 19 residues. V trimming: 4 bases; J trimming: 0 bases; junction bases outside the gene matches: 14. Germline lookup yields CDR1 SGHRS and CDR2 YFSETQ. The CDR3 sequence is CASSPPGQGWKSSYNEQFF. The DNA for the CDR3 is TGCGCCAGCAGCCCGCCGGGACAGGGCTGGAAGAGCTCCTACAATGAGCAGTTCTTC.

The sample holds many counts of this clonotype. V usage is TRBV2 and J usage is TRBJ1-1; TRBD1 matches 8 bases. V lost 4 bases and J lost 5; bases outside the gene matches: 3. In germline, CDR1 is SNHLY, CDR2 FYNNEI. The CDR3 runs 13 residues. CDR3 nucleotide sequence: TGTGCCAGCAGTGGACAGGGGAGGACTGAAGCTTTCTTT. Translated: CASSGQGRTEAFF.

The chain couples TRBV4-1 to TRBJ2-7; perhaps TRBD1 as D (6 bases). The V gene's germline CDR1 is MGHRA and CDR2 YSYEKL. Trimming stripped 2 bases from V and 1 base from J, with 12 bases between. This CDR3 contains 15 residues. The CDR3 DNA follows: TGCGCCAGCAGCCAATTGGGGGCAGGATCCTACGAGCAGTACTTC. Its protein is CASSQLGAGSYEQYF.

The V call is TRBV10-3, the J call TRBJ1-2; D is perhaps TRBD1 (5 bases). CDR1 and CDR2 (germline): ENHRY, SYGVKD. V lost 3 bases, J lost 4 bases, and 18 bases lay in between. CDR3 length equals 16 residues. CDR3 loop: CAISDPSNWGIYGYTF. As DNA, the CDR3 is TGTGCCATCAGTGACCCAAGTAACTGGGGGATCTATGGCTACACCTTC.

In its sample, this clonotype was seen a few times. The CDR3 protein is CASSLAREFEAKNIQYF. The CDR3, as DNA: TGTGCCAGCAGCTTAGCGAGGGAGTTTGAAGCCAAAAACATTCAGTACTTC. This sequence joins TRBV7-9 and TRBJ2-4; tentative D call: TRBD2 (5 bases). The V gene's germline CDR1 is SEHNR and CDR2 FQNEAQ (reference sequence). The V end was cut by 0 bases, the J end by 0 bases, with 12 bases between. The length of the CDR3 is 17 residues.

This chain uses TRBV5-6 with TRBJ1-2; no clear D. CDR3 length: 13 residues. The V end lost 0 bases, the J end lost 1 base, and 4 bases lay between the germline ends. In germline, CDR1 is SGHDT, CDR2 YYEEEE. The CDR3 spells CASSLANNYGYTF. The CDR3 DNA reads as TGTGCCAGCAGCTTGGCGAATAACTATGGCTACACCTTC.

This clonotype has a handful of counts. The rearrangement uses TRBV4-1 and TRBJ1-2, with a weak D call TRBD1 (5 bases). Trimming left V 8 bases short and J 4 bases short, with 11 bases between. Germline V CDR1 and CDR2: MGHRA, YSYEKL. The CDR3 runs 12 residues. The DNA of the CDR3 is TGCGCCAGCCGGGAGGGACCCTATGGCTACACCTTC. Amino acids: CASREGPYGYTF.

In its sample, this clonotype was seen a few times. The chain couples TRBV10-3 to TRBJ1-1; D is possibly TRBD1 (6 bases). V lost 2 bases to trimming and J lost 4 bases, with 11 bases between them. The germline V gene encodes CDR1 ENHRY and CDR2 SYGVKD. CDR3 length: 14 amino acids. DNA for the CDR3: TGTGCCATCAGTGAGCGGGGGGGGGCCACTGAAGCTTTCTTT. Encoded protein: CAISERGGATEAFF.

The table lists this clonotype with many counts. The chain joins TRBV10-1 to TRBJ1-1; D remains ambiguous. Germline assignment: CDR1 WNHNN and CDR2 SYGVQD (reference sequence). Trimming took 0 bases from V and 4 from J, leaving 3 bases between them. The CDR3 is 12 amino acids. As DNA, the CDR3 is TGCGCCAGCAGTGAGTCTGGCACTGAAGCTTTCTTT. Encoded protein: CASSESGTEAFF.

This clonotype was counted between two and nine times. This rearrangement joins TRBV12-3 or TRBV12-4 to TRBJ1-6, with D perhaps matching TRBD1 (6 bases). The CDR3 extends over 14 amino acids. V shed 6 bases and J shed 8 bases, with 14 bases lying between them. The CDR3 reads CASRTGTWDSPLHF. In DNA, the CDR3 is TGTGCCAGCAGGACCGGGACATGGGATTCACCCCTCCACTTT.

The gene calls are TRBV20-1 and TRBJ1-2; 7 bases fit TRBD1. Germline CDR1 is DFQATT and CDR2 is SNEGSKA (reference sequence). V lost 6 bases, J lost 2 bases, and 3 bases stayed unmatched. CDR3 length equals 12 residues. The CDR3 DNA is TGCAGTGCCCCGGGACAGAACTATGGCTACACCTTC. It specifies CSAPGQNYGYTF.

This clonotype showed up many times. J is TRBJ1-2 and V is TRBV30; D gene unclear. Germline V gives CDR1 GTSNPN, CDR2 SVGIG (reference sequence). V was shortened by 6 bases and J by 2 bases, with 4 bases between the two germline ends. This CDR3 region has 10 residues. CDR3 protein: CACENYGYTF. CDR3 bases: TGTGCCTGTGAGAACTATGGCTACACCTTC.

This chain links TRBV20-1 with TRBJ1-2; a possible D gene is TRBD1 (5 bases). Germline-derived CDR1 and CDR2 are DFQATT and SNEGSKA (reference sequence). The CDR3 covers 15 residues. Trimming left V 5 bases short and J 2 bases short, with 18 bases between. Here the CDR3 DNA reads TGCAGTGCTTTTAGTGGGGAGGGGAGGAACTATGGCTACACCTTC. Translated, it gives CSAFSGEGRNYGYTF.

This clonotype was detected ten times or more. The CDR3 DNA reads TGTGCCAGCAGCGCGCCGGGACGGAAAAACACTGAAGCTTTCTTT. It yields the protein CASSAPGRKNTEAFF. The chain joins TRBV5-6 to TRBJ1-1; possibly TRBD1 for D (5 bases). The germline CDR1 and CDR2 sequences are SGHDT and YYEEEE. The CDR3 has 15 residues. V shed 4 bases and J shed 2 bases, with 15 bases lying between them.

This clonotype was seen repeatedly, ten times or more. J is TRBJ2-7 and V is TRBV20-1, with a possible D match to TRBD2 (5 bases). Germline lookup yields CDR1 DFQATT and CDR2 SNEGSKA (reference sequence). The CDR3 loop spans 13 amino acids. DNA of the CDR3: TGCAGGGCATTGGGGAGCGACTCCTACGAGCAGTACTTC. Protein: CRALGSDSYEQYF.

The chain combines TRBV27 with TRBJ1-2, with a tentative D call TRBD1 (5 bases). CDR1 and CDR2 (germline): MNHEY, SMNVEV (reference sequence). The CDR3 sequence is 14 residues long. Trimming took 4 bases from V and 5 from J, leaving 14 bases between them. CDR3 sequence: CASSYIPEGYGYTF. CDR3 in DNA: TGTGCCAGCAGTTATATACCGGAGGGGTATGGCTACACCTTC.

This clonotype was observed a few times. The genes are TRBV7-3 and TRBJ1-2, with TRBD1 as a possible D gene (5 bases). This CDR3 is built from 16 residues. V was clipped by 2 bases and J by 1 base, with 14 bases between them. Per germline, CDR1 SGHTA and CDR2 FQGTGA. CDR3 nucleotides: TGTGCCAGCAGCTTAGGGGGTCCGACCCATAACTATGGCTACACCTTC. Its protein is CASSLGGPTHNYGYTF.

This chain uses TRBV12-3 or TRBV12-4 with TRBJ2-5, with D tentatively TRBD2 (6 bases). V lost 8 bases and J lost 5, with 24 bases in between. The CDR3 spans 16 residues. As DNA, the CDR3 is TGTGCCAGCGGTTCTTGGGGAGGCCGGCGGTCTGAGACCCAGTACTTC. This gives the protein CASGSWGGRRSETQYF.